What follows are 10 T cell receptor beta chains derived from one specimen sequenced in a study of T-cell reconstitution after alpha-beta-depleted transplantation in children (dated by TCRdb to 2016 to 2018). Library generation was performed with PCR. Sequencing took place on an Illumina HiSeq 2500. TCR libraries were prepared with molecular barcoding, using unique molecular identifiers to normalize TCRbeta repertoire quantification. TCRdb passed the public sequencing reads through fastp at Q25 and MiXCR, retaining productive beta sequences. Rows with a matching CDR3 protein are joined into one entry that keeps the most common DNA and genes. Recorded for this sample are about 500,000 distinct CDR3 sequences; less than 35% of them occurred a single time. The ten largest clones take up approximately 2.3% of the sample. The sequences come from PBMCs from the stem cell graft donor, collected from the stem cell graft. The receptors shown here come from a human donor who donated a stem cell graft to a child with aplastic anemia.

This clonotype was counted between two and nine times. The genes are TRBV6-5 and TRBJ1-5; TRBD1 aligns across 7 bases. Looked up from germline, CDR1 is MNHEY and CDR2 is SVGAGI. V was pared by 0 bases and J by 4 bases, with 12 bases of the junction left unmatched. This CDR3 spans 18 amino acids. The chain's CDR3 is CASSYSIPRQGGNQPQHF. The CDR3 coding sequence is TGTGCCAGCAGTTACTCTATTCCCAGACAGGGAGGGAATCAGCCCCAGCATTTT.

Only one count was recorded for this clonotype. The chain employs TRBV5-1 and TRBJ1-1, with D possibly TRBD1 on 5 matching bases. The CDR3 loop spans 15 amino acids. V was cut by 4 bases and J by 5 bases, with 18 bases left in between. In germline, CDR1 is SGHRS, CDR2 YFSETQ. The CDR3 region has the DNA TGCGCCAGCAGCCCACCCGGGGGAGGGTTAACTGAAGCTTTCTTT. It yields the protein CASSPPGGGLTEAFF.

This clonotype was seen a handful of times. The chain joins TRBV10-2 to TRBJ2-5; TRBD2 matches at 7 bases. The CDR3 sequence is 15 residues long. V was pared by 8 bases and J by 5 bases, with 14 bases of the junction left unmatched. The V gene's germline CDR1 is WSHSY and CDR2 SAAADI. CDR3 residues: CASSSSRLAGETQYF. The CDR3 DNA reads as TGCGCCAGCTCCTCCTCCCGACTAGCAGGGGAGACCCAGTACTTC.

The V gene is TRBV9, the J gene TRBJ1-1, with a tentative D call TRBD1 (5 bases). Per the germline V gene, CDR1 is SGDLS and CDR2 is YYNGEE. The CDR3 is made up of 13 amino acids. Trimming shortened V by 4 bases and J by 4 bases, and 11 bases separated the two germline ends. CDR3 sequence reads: CASSTRRGTEAFF. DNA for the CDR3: TGTGCCAGCAGCACGCGTAGGGGCACTGAAGCTTTCTTT. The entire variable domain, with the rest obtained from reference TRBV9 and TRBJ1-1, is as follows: DSGVTQTPKHLITATGQRVTLRCSPRSGDLSVYWYQQSLDQGLQFLIQYYNGEERAKGNILERFSAQQFPDLHSELNLSSLELGDSALYFCASSTRRGTEAFFGQGTRLTVV.

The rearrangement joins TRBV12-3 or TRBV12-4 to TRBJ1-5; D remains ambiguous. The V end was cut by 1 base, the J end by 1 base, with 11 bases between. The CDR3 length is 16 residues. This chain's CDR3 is CASSLVLASSNQPQHF. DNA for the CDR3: TGTGCCAGCAGTTTAGTTTTGGCCTCCAGCAATCAGCCCCAGCATTTT.

CDR3 region: CASRKQGTVYEQYV. The CDR3 DNA reads as TGTGCCAGCAGAAAACAGGGGACGGTTTACGAGCAGTACGTC. The chain joins TRBV28 to TRBJ2-7; TRBD1 agrees at 7 bases. V trimming: 6 bases; J trimming: 4 bases; junction bases outside the gene matches: 9. The CDR3 sequence is 14 residues long. The V gene's germline CDR1 is MDHEN and CDR2 SYDVKM.

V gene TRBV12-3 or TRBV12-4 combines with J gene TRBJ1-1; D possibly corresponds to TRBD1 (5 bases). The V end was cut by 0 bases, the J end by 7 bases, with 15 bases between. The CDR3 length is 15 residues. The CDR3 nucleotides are TGTGCCAGCAGTTTAGCGCTTCGGGGCGTAGGTGAAGCTTTCTTT. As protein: CASSLALRGVGEAFF.

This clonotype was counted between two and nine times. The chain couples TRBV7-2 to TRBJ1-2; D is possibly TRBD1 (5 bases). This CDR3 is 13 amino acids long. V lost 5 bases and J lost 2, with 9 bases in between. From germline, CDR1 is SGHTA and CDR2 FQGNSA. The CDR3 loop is CASSVDRNYGYTF. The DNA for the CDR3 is TGTGCCAGCAGCGTCGACAGAAACTATGGCTACACCTTC.

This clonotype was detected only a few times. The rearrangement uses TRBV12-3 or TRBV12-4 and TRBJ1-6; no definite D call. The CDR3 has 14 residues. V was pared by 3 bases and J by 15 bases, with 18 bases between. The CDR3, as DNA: TGTGCCAGCAGTTTGGGCAGGCGACGGTTACGCCTCCACTTT. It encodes CASSLGRRRLRLHF.

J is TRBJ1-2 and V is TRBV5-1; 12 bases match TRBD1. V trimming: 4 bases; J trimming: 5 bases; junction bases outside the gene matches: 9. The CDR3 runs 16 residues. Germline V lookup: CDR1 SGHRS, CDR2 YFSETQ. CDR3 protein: CASSPGQGARVYGYTF. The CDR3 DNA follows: TGCGCCAGCAGCCCGGGACAGGGGGCTAGAGTGTATGGCTACACCTTC.